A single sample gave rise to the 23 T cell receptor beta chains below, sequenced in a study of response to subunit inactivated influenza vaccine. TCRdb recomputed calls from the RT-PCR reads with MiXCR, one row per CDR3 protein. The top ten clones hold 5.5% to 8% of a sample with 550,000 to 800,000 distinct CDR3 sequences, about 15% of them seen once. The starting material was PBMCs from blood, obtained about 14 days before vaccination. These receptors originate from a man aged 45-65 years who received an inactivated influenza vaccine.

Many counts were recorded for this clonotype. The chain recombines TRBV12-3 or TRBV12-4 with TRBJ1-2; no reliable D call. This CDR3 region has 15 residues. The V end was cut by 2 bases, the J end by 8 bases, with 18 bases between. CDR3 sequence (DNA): TGTGCCAGCAGTTTACTTCATGCCCCATCGGGCGGCTACACCTTC. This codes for CASSLLHAPSGGYTF.

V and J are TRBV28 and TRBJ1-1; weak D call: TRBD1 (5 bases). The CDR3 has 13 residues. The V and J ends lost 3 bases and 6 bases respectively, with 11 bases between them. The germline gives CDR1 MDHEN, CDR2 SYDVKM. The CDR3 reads CASSFGGEAEAFF. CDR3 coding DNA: TGTGCCAGCAGTTTCGGGGGAGAGGCTGAAGCTTTCTTT. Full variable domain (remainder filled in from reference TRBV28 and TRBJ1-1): DVKVTQSSRYLVKRTGEKVFLECVQDMDHENMFWYRQDPGLGLRLIYFSYDVKMKEKGDIPEGYSVSREKKERFSLILESASTNQTSMYLCASSFGGEAEAFFGQGTRLTVV.

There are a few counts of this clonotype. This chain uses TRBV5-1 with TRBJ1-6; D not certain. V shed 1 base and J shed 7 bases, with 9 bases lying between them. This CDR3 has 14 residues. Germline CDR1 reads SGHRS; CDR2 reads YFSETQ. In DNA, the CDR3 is TGCGCCAGCAGCTTGAACGGAGGCAATTCACCCCTCCACTTT. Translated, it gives CASSLNGGNSPLHF.

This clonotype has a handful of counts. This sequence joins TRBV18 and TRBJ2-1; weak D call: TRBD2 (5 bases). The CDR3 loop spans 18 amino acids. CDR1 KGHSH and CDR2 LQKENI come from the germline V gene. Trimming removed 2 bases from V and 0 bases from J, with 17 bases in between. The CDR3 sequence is CASSPNTGLGSSYNEQFF. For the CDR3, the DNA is TGTGCCAGCTCACCAAACACCGGGTTGGGGAGCTCCTACAATGAGCAGTTCTTC.

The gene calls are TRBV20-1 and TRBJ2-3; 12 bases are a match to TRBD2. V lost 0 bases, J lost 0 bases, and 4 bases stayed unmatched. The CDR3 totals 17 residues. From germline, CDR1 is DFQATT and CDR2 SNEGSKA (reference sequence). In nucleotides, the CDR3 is TGCAGTGCTAGAGAAACTAGCGGGGGGACTAGCACAGATACGCAGTATTTT. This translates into CSARETSGGTSTDTQYF.

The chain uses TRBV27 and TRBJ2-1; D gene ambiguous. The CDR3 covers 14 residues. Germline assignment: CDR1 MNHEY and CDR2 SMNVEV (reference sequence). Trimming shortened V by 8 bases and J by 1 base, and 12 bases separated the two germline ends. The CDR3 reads CASRSAHSYNEQFF. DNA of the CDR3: TGTGCCAGCCGTTCAGCCCATTCCTACAATGAGCAGTTCTTC.

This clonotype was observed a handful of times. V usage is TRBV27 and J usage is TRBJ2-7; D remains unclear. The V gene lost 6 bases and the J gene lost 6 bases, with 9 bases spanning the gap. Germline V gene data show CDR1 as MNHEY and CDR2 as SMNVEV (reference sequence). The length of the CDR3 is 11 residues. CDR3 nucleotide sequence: TGTGCCAGCAGCTTTGGTCCCGAGCAGTACTTC. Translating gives CASSFGPEQYF.

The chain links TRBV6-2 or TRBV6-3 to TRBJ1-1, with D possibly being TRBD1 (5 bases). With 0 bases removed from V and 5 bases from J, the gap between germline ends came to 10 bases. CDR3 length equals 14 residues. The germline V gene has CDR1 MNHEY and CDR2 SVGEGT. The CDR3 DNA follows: TGTGCCAGCAGTTACTCGGGGGACTGGACTGAAGCTTTCTTT. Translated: CASSYSGDWTEAFF.

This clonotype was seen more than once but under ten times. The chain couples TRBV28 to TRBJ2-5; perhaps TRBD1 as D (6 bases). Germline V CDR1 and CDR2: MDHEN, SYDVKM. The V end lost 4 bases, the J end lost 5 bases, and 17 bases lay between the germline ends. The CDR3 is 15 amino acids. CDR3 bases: TGTGCCAGCAGTTCAGGAGACACAACAGGGGAGACCCAGTACTTC. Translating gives CASSSGDTTGETQYF.

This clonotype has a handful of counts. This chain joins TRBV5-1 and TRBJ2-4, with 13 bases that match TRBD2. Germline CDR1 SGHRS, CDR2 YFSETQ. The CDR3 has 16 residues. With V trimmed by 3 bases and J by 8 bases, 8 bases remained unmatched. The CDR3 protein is CASSSGLAGPGDIQYF. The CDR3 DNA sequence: TGCGCCAGCAGCTCGGGACTAGCGGGGCCGGGAGACATTCAGTACTTC.

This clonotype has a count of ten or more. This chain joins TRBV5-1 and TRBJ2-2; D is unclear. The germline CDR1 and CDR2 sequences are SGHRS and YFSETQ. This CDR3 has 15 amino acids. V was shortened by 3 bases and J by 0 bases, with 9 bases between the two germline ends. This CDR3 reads CASSYGRANTGELFF. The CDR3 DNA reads TGCGCCAGCAGCTATGGACGGGCGAACACCGGGGAGCTGTTTTTT. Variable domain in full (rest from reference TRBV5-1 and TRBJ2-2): KAGVTQTPRYLIKTRGQQVTLSCSPISGHRSVSWYQQTPGQGLQFLFEYFSETQRNKGNFPGRFSGRQFSNSRSEMNVSTLELGDSALYLCASSYGRANTGELFFGEGSRLTVL.

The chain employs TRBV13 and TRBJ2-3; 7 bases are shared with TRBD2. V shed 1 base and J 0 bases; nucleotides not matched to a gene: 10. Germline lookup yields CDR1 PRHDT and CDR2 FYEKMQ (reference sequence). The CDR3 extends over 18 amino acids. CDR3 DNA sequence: TGTGCCAGCAGCTTAGCGTGGGGAAGCGGGGCTAGCACAGATACGCAGTATTTT. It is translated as CASSLAWGSGASTDTQYF.

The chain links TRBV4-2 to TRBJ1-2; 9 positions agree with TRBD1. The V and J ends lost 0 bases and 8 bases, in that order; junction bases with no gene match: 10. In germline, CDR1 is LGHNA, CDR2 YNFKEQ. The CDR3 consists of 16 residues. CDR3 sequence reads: CASSQDPRDRVNGYTF. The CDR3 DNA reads TGTGCCAGCAGCCAAGATCCCCGGGACAGGGTGAACGGCTACACCTTC.

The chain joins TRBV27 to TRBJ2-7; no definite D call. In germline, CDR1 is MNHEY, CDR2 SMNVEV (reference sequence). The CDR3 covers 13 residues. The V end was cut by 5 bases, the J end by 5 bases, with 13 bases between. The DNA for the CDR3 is TGTGCCAGCAGTCTCATAATGGGCCACGAGCAGTACTTC. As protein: CASSLIMGHEQYF.

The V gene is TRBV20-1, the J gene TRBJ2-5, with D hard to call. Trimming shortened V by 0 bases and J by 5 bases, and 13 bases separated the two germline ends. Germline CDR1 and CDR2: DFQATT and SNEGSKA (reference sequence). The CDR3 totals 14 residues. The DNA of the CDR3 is TGCAGTGCTAGAGATTTGGGGTTCGGGGAGACCCAGTACTTC. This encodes CSARDLGFGETQYF.

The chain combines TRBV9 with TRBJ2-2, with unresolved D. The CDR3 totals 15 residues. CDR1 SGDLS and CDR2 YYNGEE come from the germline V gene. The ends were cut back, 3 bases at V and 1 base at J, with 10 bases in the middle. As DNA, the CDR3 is TGTGCCAGCAGCGGGGCTGCCGAGAACACCGGGGAGCTGTTTTTT. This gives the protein CASSGAAENTGELFF.

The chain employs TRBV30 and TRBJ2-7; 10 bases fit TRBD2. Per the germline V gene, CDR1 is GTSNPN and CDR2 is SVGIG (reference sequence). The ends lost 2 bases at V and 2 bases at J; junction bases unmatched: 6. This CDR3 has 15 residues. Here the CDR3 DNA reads TGTGCCTGGAGTCGTGGAAGCGGGAGGGCCTACGAGCAGTACTTC. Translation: CAWSRGSGRAYEQYF.

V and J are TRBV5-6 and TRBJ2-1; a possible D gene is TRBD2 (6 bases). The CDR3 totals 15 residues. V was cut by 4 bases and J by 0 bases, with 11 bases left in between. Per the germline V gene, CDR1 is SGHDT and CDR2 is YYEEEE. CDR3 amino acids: CASSPGTFSYNEQFF. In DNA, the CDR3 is TGTGCCAGCAGCCCTGGGACTTTCTCCTACAATGAGCAGTTCTTC.

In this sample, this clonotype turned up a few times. The CDR3 coding sequence is TGTGCCTGGAGTGTAGAAGGGAACAATCAGCCCCAGCATTTT. This codes for CAWSVEGNNQPQHF. The chain links TRBV30 to TRBJ1-5; D gene uncertain. Germline values: CDR1 GTSNPN, CDR2 SVGIG (reference sequence). The CDR3 consists of 14 residues. With 0 bases removed from V and 3 bases from J, the gap between germline ends came to 9 bases.

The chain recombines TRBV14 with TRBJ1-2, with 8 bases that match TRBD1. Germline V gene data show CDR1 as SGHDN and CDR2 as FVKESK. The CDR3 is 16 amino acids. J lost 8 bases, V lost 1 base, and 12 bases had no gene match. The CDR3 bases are TGTGCCAGCAGCCAAGGTGGCGGACAGGGCCTTTTCGGCTACACCTTC. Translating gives CASSQGGGQGLFGYTF.

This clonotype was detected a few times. The CDR3 protein is CSARGGMWNTEAFF. CDR3 sequence (DNA): TGCAGTGCTAGGGGGGGCATGTGGAACACTGAAGCTTTCTTT. The rearrangement links TRBV20-1 to TRBJ1-1; D might be TRBD1 (6 bases). This CDR3 has 14 residues. The germline V and J ends were trimmed by 3 bases and 1 base, with 12 bases remaining between them. In germline, CDR1 is DFQATT, CDR2 SNEGSKA (reference sequence).

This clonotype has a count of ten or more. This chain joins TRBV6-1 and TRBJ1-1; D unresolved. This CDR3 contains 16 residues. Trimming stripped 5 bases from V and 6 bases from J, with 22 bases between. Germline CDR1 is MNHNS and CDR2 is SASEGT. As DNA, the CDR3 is TGTGCCAGCAGTCCGTATCTGGACGGAGCTAGGGCTGAAGCTTTCTTT. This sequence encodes CASSPYLDGARAEAFF.

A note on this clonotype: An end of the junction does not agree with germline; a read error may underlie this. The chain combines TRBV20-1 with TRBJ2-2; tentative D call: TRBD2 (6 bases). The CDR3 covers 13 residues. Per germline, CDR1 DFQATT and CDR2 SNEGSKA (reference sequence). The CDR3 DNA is TGCTGTGCCCTGAACCTAGCGACCGGGGAGCTGTTTTTT. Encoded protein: CCALNLATGELFF.